This TCR beta chain was observed in a study of Graves' ophthalmopathy and Graves' hyperthyroidism. General observations from the study: Blood contained most expanded thyroid clonotypes exceeding 0.001 frequency. Sensitivity reached over 85% and specificity approximately 81% for a 13-signature model separating ophthalmopathy from stable hyperthyroidism. Ophthalmopathy progression prediction by the model yielded a sensitivity of 60% to 71% and a specificity of approximately 77%.

Newly diagnosed hyperthyroidism donors, aged 18 to 65, duration under 2 months. The CDR3 consists of 17 residues. After removal of 1 base from V and 6 bases from J, the junction contained 17 bases not matched to a gene. The germline CDR1 and CDR2 sequences are SQVTM and ANQGSEA. A remark on this clonotype: Its matching antigen is unknown.

Amplified TCR beta CDR3 regions were obtained using RNA transcripts as template. HTBI-primed first-round RT-PCR preceded second-round multiplex PCR. A single record per CDR3 protein comes from TCRdb applying MiXCR to the multiplex PCR reads. The sample includes a few hundred thousand distinct CDR3 sequences, roughly 17% of them seen just once. Material: peripheral blood. The source is an adult woman with stable Graves' hyperthyroidism. The V and J genes are TRBV29-1 and TRBJ1-1, with TRBD1 identical over 7 bases. Here the CDR3 DNA reads TGCAGCGTTGAAGGCCCTTCAATCGGGGCAGGGGGGTCTGAAGCTTTCTTT. Translating it yields CSVEGPSIGAGGSEAFF.